This TCR beta chain comes out of a study of breast tumors, draining lymph nodes, adjacent tissues. TCRdb re-called the multiplex PCR reads through MiXCR, storing one row per CDR3 protein. The table records 90,000 to 120,000 distinct CDR3 sequences, 21% of them present only once. The trim removed 2 bases at V and 3 bases at J, leaving 3 bases unmatched. The CDR3 is made up of 13 amino acids. Per germline, CDR1 DFQATT and CDR2 SNEGSKA (reference sequence). Breast cancer patients provided tissue from their axillary draining lymph nodes. This clonotype was recorded many times. The chain uses TRBV20-1 and TRBJ2-7; 8 bases are a match to TRBD1. Specimen: axillary lymph node tissue. The receptor comes from a female donor with breast cancer. Some clones in this sample may be carry-over from other donors' samples. The DNA of the CDR3 is TGCAGTGCTAGACAGGGGGCCAACTACGAGCAGTACTTC. Amino acids: CSARQGANYEQYF.